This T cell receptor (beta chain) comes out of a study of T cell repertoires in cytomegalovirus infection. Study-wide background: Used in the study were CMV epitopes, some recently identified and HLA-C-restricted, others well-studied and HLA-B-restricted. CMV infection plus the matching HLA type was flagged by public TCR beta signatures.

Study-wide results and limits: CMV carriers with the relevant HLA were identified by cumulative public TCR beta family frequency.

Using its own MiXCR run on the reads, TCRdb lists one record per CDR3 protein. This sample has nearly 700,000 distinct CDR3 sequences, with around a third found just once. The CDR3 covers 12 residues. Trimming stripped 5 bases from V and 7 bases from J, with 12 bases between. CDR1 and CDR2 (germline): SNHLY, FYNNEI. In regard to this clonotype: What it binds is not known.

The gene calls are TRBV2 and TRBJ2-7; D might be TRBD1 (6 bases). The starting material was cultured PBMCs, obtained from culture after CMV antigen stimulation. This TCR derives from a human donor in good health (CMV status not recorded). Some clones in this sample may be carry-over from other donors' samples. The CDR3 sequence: CASSRTAREQYF. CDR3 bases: TGTGCCAGCAGTCGGACAGCGAGAGAGCAGTACTTC. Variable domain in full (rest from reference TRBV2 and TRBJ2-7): EPEVTQTPSHQVTQMGQEVILRCVPISNHLYFYWYRQILGQKVEFLVSFYNNEISEKSEIFDDQFSVERPDGSNFTLKIRSTKLEDSAMYFCASSRTAREQYFGPGTRLTVT.